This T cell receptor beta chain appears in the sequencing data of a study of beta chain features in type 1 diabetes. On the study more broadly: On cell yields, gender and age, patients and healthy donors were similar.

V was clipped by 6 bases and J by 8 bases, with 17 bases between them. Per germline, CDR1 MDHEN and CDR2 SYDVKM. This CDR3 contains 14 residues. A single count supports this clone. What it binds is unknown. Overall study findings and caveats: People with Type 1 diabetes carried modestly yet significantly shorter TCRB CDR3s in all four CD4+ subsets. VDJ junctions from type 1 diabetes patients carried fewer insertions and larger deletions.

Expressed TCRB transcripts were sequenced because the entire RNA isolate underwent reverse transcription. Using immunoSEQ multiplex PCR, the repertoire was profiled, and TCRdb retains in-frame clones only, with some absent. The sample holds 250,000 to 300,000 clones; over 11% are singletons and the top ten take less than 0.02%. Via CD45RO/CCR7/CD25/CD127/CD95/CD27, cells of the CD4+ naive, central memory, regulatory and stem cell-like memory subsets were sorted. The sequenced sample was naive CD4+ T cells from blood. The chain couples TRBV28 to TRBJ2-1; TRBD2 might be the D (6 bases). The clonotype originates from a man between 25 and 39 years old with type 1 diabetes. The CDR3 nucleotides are TGTGCCAGCAGCCTGGCGGGGTTGGTCGATGAGCAGTTCTTC. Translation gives CASSLAGLVDEQFF.